The next 24 T cell receptor beta chains were all read from a single sample in a study of T cell responses to AZD1222 COVID-19 vaccine. Libraries were prepared by immunoSEQ multiplex PCR; TCRdb keeps only in-frame clonotypes and omits some of them. The profile shows 150,000 to 200,000 clones, 90% of them singletons. The sequencing used peripheral blood, collected 28 days after the second AZD1222 dose. These receptors originate from an adult who received the AZD1222 COVID-19 vaccine.

The chain is built from TRBV28 and TRBJ2-7; D perhaps matches TRBD1 (5 bases). The V gene's germline CDR1 is MDHEN and CDR2 SYDVKM. V dropped 6 bases and J dropped 5 bases, with 29 bases sitting between them. This CDR3 has 18 residues. The CDR3 coding sequence is TGTGCCAGCAGCTTTAAAGGGGCTCGACGGAACCAGGACAACGAGCAGTACTTC. Amino acid sequence: CASSFKGARRNQDNEQYF.

The chain has TRBV28 and TRBJ2-5; 9 nucleotides align to TRBD2. This CDR3 is built from 16 residues. The germline V gene has CDR1 MDHEN and CDR2 SYDVKM. V lost 2 bases, J lost 2 bases, and 6 bases stayed unmatched. This CDR3 reads CASSLVGLAGQETQYF. DNA for the CDR3: TGTGCCAGCAGTTTAGTGGGACTAGCAGGGCAAGAGACCCAGTACTTC. The whole variable domain, remainder taken from reference TRBV28 and TRBJ2-5, is DVKVTQSSRYLVKRTGEKVFLECVQDMDHENMFWYRQDPGLGLRLIYFSYDVKMKEKGDIPEGYSVSREKKERFSLILESASTNQTSMYLCASSLVGLAGQETQYFGPGTRLLVL.

V gene TRBV5-1 combines with J gene TRBJ1-3, with D unclear. CDR3 length: 17 residues. CDR1 and CDR2 (germline): SGHRS, YFSETQ. Trimming took 0 bases from V and 0 from J, leaving 13 bases between them. The CDR3 region has the DNA TGCGCCAGCAGCTTGGCCGGACCCCGGGGCTCTGGAAACACCATATATTTT. Translation gives CASSLAGPRGSGNTIYF. Full variable domain (rest looked up from reference TRBV5-1 and TRBJ1-3): KAGVTQTPRYLIKTRGQQVTLSCSPISGHRSVSWYQQTPGQGLQFLFEYFSETQRNKGNFPGRFSGRQFSNSRSEMNVSTLELGDSALYLCASSLAGPRGSGNTIYFGEGSWLTVV.

The rearrangement links TRBV5-1 to TRBJ1-6, with 7 bases matching TRBD1. Germline CDR1 reads SGHRS; CDR2 reads YFSETQ. The length of the CDR3 is 14 residues. Trimming at V came to 3 bases and at J to 4 bases, leaving 1 base not matched to a gene. DNA for the CDR3: TGCGCCAGCAGCTCGGGACAGTATAATTCACCCCTCCACTTT. Its translation: CASSSGQYNSPLHF.

This clone has only a few counts. The DNA of the CDR3 is TGTGCCAGTTCTCGCGCAGGGGGGAGGGAAGAGACCCAGTACTTC. Translated: CASSRAGGREETQYF. J is TRBJ2-5 and V is TRBV19; D assignment may be TRBD1 or TRBD2 (7 bases each). V shed 8 bases and J shed 3 bases, with 19 bases lying between them. The CDR3 loop spans 15 amino acids. Germline V CDR1 and CDR2: LNHDA, SQIVND (reference sequence).

This clone showed up just once. This chain connects TRBV27 to TRBJ1-4; D is undetermined. CDR3 length: 13 amino acids. Germline CDR1 is MNHEY and CDR2 is SMNVEV (reference sequence). V was cut by 3 bases and J by 1 base, with 3 bases left in between. The CDR3 coding sequence is TGTGCCAGCAGTTTCCAAACTAATGAAAAACTGTTTTTT. This sequence encodes CASSFQTNEKLFF. The full variable domain, rest sourced from reference TRBV27 and TRBJ1-4, is EAQVTQNPRYLITVTGKKLTVTCSQNMNHEYMSWYRQDPGLGLRQIYYSMNVEVTDKGDVPEGYKVSRKEKRNFPLILESPSPNQTSLYFCASSFQTNEKLFFGSGTQLSVL.

The chain recombines TRBV7-9 with TRBJ2-7; 8 nucleotides align to TRBD1. The J segment lost 3 bases and the V segment lost 2 bases, leaving 9 bases of the junction unmatched. Germline loops: CDR1 SEHNR, CDR2 FQNEAQ (reference sequence). The CDR3 runs to 16 residues. The CDR3 loop reads CASSLIRTGKSYEQYF. As DNA, the CDR3 is TGTGCCAGCAGCTTAATCCGGACAGGGAAAAGCTACGAGCAGTACTTC.

V is TRBV5-1 and J is TRBJ2-5, with TRBD2 matching over 12 bases. The CDR3 is 16 amino acids. Germline V gene sequence: CDR1 SGHRS, CDR2 YFSETQ. With 4 bases clipped from V and 4 bases from J, the junction kept 8 bases outside the gene matches. The CDR3 sequence: CASSPSGGAVRETQYF. The CDR3 DNA is TGCGCCAGCAGCCCTAGCGGGGGGGCCGTCAGAGAGACCCAGTACTTC. Based on the CDR3 plus reference TRBV5-1 and TRBJ2-5, the full variable domain is KAGVTQTPRYLIKTRGQQVTLSCSPISGHRSVSWYQQTPGQGLQFLFEYFSETQRNKGNFPGRFSGRQFSNSRSEMNVSTLELGDSALYLCASSPSGGAVRETQYFGPGTRLLVL.

J is TRBJ2-3 and V is TRBV24-1; a weak D match, TRBD2 (6 bases). From germline, CDR1 is KGHDR and CDR2 SFDVKD. Trimming took off 6 bases at V and 5 bases at J, with 23 bases between the two ends. The CDR3 consists of 17 residues. CDR3 DNA: TGTGCCACCAGTTCTCTTAGCGGAGTGACTGGAAAAGATACGCAGTATTTT. It is translated as CATSSLSGVTGKDTQYF.

This chain joins TRBV5-1 and TRBJ1-6; 7 nucleotides line up with TRBD1. The CDR3 spans 16 residues. Germline lookup yields CDR1 SGHRS and CDR2 YFSETQ. V lost 0 bases, J lost 10 bases, and 10 bases stayed unmatched. The CDR3 is CASSLGPTGLTSPLHF. The CDR3 nucleotides are TGCGCCAGCAGCTTGGGACCGACAGGGTTAACATCACCCCTCCACTTT.

The V and J genes are TRBV6-5 and TRBJ2-1; 9 positions agree with TRBD1. The germline CDR1 and CDR2 sequences are MNHEY and SVGAGI. The CDR3 has 16 residues. Losses at the gene ends were 0 bases for V and 9 bases for J; bases not matched to a gene: 9. CDR3 sequence: CASSYSPTGGVGEQFF. The CDR3, as DNA: TGTGCCAGCAGTTACTCGCCGACAGGGGGGGTAGGTGAGCAGTTCTTC.

V gene TRBV4-1 combines with J gene TRBJ2-1; perhaps D is TRBD1 or TRBD2 (5 bases each). The CDR3 totals 16 residues. Germline V gene lookup returns CDR1 MGHRA and CDR2 YSYEKL. V lost 10 bases and J lost 1, with 20 bases in between. DNA for the CDR3: TGCGCCACCGGGGCAGGCGGCCAAGGATCCTACAATGAGCAGTTCTTC. Protein: CATGAGGQGSYNEQFF.

The chain joins TRBV7-2 to TRBJ2-7; 8 bases fit TRBD2. Trimming at V came to 2 bases and at J to 4 bases, leaving 7 bases not matched to a gene. The CDR3 is made up of 15 amino acids. Germline V gives CDR1 SGHTA, CDR2 FQGNSA. The CDR3 coding sequence is TGTGCCAGCAGCTTAATTCTTACTAGCGGTTACGAGCAGTACTTC. This encodes CASSLILTSGYEQYF.

V gene TRBV6-5 combines with J gene TRBJ2-7; D gene ambiguous. Germline V gives CDR1 MNHEY, CDR2 SVGAGI. V lost 11 bases and J lost 0, with 14 bases in between. The CDR3 has 13 amino acids. This CDR3 is CAGRMGDSYEQYF. The CDR3 DNA reads as TGTGCCGGACGTATGGGCGACTCCTACGAGCAGTACTTC.

The chain is built from TRBV7-9 and TRBJ2-7; D may match TRBD1 or TRBD2 (6 bases each). V lost 1 base, J lost 1 base, and 11 bases lay in between. The CDR3 covers 15 residues. Germline V CDR1 and CDR2: SEHNR, FQNEAQ (reference sequence). This chain's CDR3 is CASSLGGGISYEQYF. As DNA, the CDR3 is TGTGCCAGCAGCTTAGGAGGGGGGATTTCCTACGAGCAGTACTTC.

V usage is TRBV18 and J usage is TRBJ1-6; no reliable D call. CDR1 KGHSH and CDR2 LQKENI come from the germline V gene. V was shortened by 4 bases and J by 0 bases, with 10 bases between the two germline ends. The CDR3 consists of 16 residues. CDR3 DNA sequence: TGTGCCAGCTCACTGTCCAAGAGCTCCTATAATTCACCCCTCCACTTT. It codes for CASSLSKSSYNSPLHF.

The gene calls are TRBV5-1 and TRBJ2-7, with a possible D match to TRBD1 (5 bases). The CDR3 has 17 amino acids. The germline gives CDR1 SGHRS, CDR2 YFSETQ. V was shortened by 2 bases and J by 0 bases, with 18 bases between the two germline ends. DNA of the CDR3: TGCGCCAGCAGCTTTCTTGCTGGGGCCGCGAGCTCCTACGAGCAGTACTTC. Its protein is CASSFLAGAASSYEQYF.

The V call is TRBV25-1, the J call TRBJ2-2; 8 bases match TRBD2. This CDR3 has 16 amino acids. Germline CDR1 and CDR2: MGHDK and SYGVNS. The J segment lost 8 bases and the V segment lost 3 bases, leaving 11 bases of the junction unmatched. The chain's CDR3 is CASSEAGTRSRGELFF. The CDR3 DNA sequence: TGTGCCAGCAGTGAGGCCGGGACTAGATCCCGGGGGGAGCTGTTTTTT.

V usage is TRBV30 and J usage is TRBJ2-5; possibly TRBD1 for D (6 bases). Germline V gives CDR1 GTSNPN, CDR2 SVGIG (reference sequence). The V and J ends lost 4 bases and 13 bases respectively, with 22 bases between them. The CDR3 is made up of 13 amino acids. The CDR3 sequence is CAWKTPGTTPTYF. In DNA form, the CDR3 reads TGTGCCTGGAAAACTCCCGGGACAACCCCGACGTACTTC.

V and J are TRBV7-3 and TRBJ1-1; D not resolved. Per germline, CDR1 SGHTA and CDR2 FQGTGA. This CDR3 comprises 15 residues. Trimming took off 2 bases at V and 1 base at J, with 11 bases between the two ends. The CDR3 DNA follows: TGTGCCAGCAGCTTATACCGGACCGAGAACACTGAAGCTTTCTTT. Protein: CASSLYRTENTEAFF.

In regard to this clone: One junction end disagrees with the germline gene, perhaps due to a read error. The V and J genes are TRBV30 and TRBJ1-3; D uncertain. The CDR3 sequence is 14 residues long. In germline, CDR1 is GTSNPN, CDR2 SVGIG (reference sequence). The CDR3 bases are TGTGCCCGGAGCTTAGTGGGCTCTGGAAACACCATATATTTT. Its protein product is CARSLVGSGNTIYF.

The chain carries TRBV7-9 and TRBJ1-2; 7 nucleotides line up with TRBD1. Germline assignment: CDR1 SEHNR and CDR2 FQNEAQ (reference sequence). The CDR3 extends over 15 amino acids. V shed 2 bases and J 2 bases; nucleotides not matched to a gene: 5. The CDR3 is CASSLSTGQNYGYTF. The CDR3 coding sequence is TGTGCCAGCAGCTTATCAACGGGACAGAACTATGGCTACACCTTC.

The V and J genes are TRBV9 and TRBJ1-2; D not certain. Germline V gives CDR1 SGDLS, CDR2 YYNGEE. The CDR3 sequence is 13 residues long. Trimming removed 0 bases at V and 8 bases at J, with 11 bases between. CDR3: CASSVAGRGGYTF. The CDR3 region has the DNA TGTGCCAGCAGCGTAGCGGGGAGAGGGGGCTACACCTTC. The whole variable domain, filled in from reference TRBV9 and TRBJ1-2, reads DSGVTQTPKHLITATGQRVTLRCSPRSGDLSVYWYQQSLDQGLQFLIQYYNGEERAKGNILERFSAQQFPDLHSELNLSSLELGDSALYFCASSVAGRGGYTFGSGTRLTVV.

The chain combines TRBV6-2 or TRBV6-3 with TRBJ1-1, with no clear D. The CDR3 extends over 17 amino acids. Germline-derived CDR1 and CDR2 are MNHEY and SVGEGT. Between the trimmed V and J ends, which lost 6 bases and 5 bases, there was a span of 25 bases. The CDR3 loop reads CASSRIFSRMGKTEAFF. DNA of the CDR3: TGTGCCAGCAGCAGGATTTTTAGTCGGATGGGGAAGACTGAAGCTTTCTTT.